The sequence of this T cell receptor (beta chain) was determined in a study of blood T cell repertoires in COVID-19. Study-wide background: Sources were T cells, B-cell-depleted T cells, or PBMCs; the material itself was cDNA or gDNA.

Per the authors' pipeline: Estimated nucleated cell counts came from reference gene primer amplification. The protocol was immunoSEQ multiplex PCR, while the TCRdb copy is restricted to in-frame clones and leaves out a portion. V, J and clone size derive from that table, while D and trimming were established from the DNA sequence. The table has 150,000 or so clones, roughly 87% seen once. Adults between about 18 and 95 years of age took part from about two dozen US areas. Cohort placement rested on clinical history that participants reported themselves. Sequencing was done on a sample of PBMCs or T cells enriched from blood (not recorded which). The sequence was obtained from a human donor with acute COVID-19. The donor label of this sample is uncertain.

CDR3 loop: CASRDRQYNEQFF. CDR3 DNA: TGTGCCAGCAGAGATAGACAGTACAATGAGCAGTTCTTC. The rearrangement links TRBV12-3 or TRBV12-4 to TRBJ2-1; D perhaps matches TRBD1 (5 bases). The CDR3 is 13 residues long. The germline V and J ends were trimmed by 6 bases and 4 bases, with 10 bases remaining between them.